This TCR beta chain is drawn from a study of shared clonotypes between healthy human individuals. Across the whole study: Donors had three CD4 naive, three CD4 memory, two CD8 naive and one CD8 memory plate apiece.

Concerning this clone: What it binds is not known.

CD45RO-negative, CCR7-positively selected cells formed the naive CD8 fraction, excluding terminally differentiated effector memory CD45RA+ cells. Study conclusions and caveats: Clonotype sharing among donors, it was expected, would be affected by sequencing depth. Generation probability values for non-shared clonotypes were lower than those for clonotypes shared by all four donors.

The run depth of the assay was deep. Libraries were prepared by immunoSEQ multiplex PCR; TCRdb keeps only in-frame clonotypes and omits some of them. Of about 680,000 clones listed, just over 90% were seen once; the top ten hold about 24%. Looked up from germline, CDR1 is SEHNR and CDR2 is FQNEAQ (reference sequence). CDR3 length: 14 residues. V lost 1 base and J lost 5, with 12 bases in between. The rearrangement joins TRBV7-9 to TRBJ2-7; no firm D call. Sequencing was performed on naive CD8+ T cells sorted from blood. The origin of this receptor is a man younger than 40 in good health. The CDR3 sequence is CASSLEAGLDEQYF. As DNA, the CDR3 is TGTGCCAGCAGCTTAGAGGCAGGCCTGGACGAGCAGTACTTC.